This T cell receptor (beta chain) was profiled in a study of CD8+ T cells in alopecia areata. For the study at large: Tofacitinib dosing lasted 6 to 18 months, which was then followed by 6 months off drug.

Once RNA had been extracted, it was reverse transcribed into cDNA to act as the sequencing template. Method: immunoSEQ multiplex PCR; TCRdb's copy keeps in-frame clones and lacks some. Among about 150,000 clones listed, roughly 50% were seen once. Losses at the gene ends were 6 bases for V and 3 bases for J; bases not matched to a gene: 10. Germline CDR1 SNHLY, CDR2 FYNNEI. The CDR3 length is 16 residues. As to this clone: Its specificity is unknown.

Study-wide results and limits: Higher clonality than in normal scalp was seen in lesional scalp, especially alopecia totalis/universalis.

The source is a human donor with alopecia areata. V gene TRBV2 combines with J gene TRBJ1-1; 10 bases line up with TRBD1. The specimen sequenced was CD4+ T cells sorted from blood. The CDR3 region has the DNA TGTGCCAGCAGCCGCCCGGGACAGGGGAAGGACACTGAAGCTTTCTTT. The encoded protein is CASSRPGQGKDTEAFF.